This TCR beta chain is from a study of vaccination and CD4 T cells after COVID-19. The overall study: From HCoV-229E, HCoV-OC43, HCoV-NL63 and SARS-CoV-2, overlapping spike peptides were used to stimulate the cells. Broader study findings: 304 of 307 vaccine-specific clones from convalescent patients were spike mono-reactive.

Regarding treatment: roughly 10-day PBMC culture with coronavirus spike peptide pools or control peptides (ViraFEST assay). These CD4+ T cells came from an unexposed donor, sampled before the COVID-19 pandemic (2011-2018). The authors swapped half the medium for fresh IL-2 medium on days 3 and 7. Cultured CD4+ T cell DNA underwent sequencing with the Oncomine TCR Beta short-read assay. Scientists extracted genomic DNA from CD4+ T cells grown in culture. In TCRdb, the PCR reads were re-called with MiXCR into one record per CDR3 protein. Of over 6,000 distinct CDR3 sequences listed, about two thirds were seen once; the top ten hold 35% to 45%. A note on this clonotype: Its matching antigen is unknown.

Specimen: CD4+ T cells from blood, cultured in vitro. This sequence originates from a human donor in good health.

The CDR3 DNA follows: TGTGCCACCAGCGCGGGACTTACGTGGGAGACCCAGTACTTC. This sequence encodes CATSAGLTWETQYF. This sequence joins TRBV15 and TRBJ2-5, with D possibly TRBD2 on 6 matching bases. The CDR3 extends over 14 amino acids. The V and J ends lost 5 bases and 5 bases respectively, with 15 bases between them. CDR1 and CDR2 from the germline V gene are LNHNV and YYDKDF (reference sequence).